The 11 T cell receptor beta chains below all came from one sample that was sequenced in a study of blood T cell repertoires in COVID-19. Using immunoSEQ multiplex PCR, the repertoire was profiled, and TCRdb retains in-frame clones only, with some absent. The sample records approximately 18,000 clones, around 92% being singletons. Sequencing was carried out using peripheral blood. All receptors derive from a human donor in a cohort sampled during active COVID-19.

V gene TRBV30 combines with J gene TRBJ2-7, with TRBD2 matching 8 bases. The CDR3 loop spans 16 amino acids. Germline assignment: CDR1 GTSNPN and CDR2 SVGIG (reference sequence). Losses at the gene ends were 2 bases for V and 2 bases for J; bases not matched to a gene: 11. The CDR3 DNA reads as TGTGCCTGGAGTAAGAACCGACTAGCGATGACCTACGAGCAGTACTTC. As protein: CAWSKNRLAMTYEQYF. The full variable domain, completed using reference TRBV30 and TRBJ2-7, is SQTIHQWPATLVQPVGSPLSLECTVEGTSNPNLYWYRQAAGRGLQLLFYSVGIGQISSEVPQNLSASRPQDRQFILSSKKLLLSDSGFYLCAWSKNRLAMTYEQYFGPGTRLTVT.

The rearrangement joins TRBV13 to TRBJ1-3, with 7 nucleotides matching TRBD1. The germline CDR1 and CDR2 sequences are PRHDT and FYEKMQ (reference sequence). The CDR3 extends over 12 amino acids. The ends lost 10 bases at V and 4 bases at J; junction bases unmatched: 4. The CDR3 nucleotides are TGTGCCATCCAGGACAGGGGAAACACCATATATTTT. It encodes CAIQDRGNTIYF. Looking up the rest from reference TRBV13 and TRBJ1-3 gives the full variable domain: AAGVIQSPRHLIKEKRETATLKCYPIPRHDTVYWYQQGPGQDPQFLISFYEKMQSDKGSIPDRFSAQQFSDYHSELNMSSLELGDSALYFCAIQDRGNTIYFGEGSWLTVV.

This rearrangement joins TRBV6-6 to TRBJ1-2; D ambiguous. Germline lookup yields CDR1 MNHNY and CDR2 SVGAGI (reference sequence). The CDR3 sequence is 12 residues long. Trimming took off 6 bases at V and 1 base at J, with 6 bases between the two ends. This CDR3 is CASSRSNYGYTF. The DNA of the CDR3 is TGTGCCAGCAGCCGTAGTAACTATGGCTACACCTTC.

V gene TRBV11-2 combines with J gene TRBJ2-7; perhaps TRBD2 as D (6 bases). V lost 0 bases and J 2 bases, leaving 11 bases between the germline ends. This CDR3 spans 15 amino acids. CDR1 is SGHAT, CDR2 FQNNGV, per germline. The CDR3 DNA reads as TGTGCCAGCAGCTTAGATTGGTCTAGCGCCTACGAGCAGTACTTC. It translates to CASSLDWSSAYEQYF.

This chain uses TRBV6-5 with TRBJ1-1; tentatively, D is TRBD1 (5 bases). The CDR3 is 15 amino acids. CDR1 and CDR2 (germline): MNHEY, SVGAGI. The V end lost 8 bases, the J end lost 3 bases, and 19 bases lay between the germline ends. CDR3 region: CASSRGGWIDTEAFF. CDR3 bases: TGTGCCAGCTCCCGCGGGGGATGGATAGACACTGAAGCTTTCTTT.

The V call is TRBV5-1, the J call TRBJ2-1, with 7 bases fitting TRBD2. With V trimmed by 1 base and J by 3 bases, 4 bases remained unmatched. CDR3 size: 15 residues. From germline, CDR1 is SGHRS and CDR2 YFSETQ. The CDR3 DNA reads TGCGCCAGCAGCTTGAATTCGGGGGGCTACAATGAGCAGTTCTTC. Amino acids: CASSLNSGGYNEQFF.

CDR3 residues: CASSAGTVNTEAFF. CDR3 nucleotide sequence: TGCGCCAGCAGCGCCGGGACAGTGAACACTGAAGCTTTCTTT. The chain carries TRBV5-1 and TRBJ1-1; 7 bases are a match to TRBD1. The CDR3 is made up of 14 amino acids. The trim removed 4 bases at V and 0 bases at J, leaving 3 bases unmatched. CDR1 and CDR2 (germline): SGHRS, YFSETQ.

The V and J genes are TRBV4-2 and TRBJ1-1, with D possibly being TRBD1 (6 bases). This CDR3 region has 14 residues. Germline V CDR1 and CDR2: LGHNA, YNFKEQ. Trimming pared 6 bases from V and 3 bases from J, leaving 14 bases between. The chain's CDR3 is CASRAGVTHTEAFF. The CDR3 nucleotides read TGTGCCAGCAGGGCAGGGGTTACGCACACTGAAGCTTTCTTT.

This chain joins TRBV16 and TRBJ1-1; 9 bases are shared with TRBD1. CDR3 length: 15 amino acids. CDR1 KGHSY and CDR2 FQNENV come from the germline V gene. V was pared by 2 bases and J by 2 bases, with 3 bases of the junction left unmatched. The CDR3 is CASSQRGQGNTEAFF. The CDR3 nucleotides are TGTGCCAGCAGCCAACGGGGACAGGGCAACACTGAAGCTTTCTTT.

The chain recombines TRBV11-2 with TRBJ2-5; a possible D gene is TRBD1 (7 bases). CDR1 and CDR2 (germline): SGHAT, FQNNGV. This CDR3 comprises 14 residues. The V end lost 6 bases, the J end lost 4 bases, and 15 bases lay between the germline ends. The CDR3 DNA follows: TGTGCCAGCAGTCTCGGAGGGGGCCTAGAGACCCAGTACTTC. It is translated as CASSLGGGLETQYF.

The CDR3 loop reads CATSEPGQGMGNEQFF. The CDR3 DNA reads TGTGCCACCAGTGAGCCAGGACAGGGAATGGGGAATGAGCAGTTCTTC. The chain recombines TRBV24-1 with TRBJ2-1; 8 positions agree with TRBD1. CDR1 is KGHDR and CDR2 is SFDVKD in the germline V gene. There are 16 residues in the CDR3. The V gene end was trimmed by 4 bases and the J gene end by 7 bases; junction bases not matched to a gene: 11.